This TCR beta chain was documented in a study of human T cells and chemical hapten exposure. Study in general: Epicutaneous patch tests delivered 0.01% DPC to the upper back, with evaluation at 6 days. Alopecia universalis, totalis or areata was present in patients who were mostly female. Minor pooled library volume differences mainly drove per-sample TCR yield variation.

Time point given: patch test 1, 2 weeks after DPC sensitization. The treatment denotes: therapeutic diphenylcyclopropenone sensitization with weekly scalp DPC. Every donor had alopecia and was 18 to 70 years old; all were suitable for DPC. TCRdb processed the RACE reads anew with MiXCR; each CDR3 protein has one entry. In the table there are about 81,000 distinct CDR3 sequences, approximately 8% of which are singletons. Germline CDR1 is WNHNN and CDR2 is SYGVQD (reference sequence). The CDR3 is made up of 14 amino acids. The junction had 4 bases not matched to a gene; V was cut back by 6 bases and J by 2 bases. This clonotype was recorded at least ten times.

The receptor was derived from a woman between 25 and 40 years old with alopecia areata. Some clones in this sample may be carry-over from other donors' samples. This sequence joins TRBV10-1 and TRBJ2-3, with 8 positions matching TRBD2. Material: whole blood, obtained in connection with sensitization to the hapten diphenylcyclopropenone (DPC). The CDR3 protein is CASSIAGYTDTQYF. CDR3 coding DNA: TGCGCCAGCAGCATAGCGGGGTACACAGATACGCAGTATTTT.